Listed below are T cell receptor beta chains from one sample, sequenced in a study of vaccination effects on CD4 cells after COVID-19. Produced via immunoSEQ multiplex PCR; TCRdb's table is partial and in-frame only. This sample has 20,000 to 30,000 clones, with 69% found just once. These receptors' antigens are unknown. Specimen: CD4+ T cells from PBMCs cultured with SARS-CoV-2 spike peptides, collected before COVID-19 vaccination. Receptor source: a human donor who had a prior SARS-CoV-2 infection. Both conserved end residues are part of each CDR3.

V gene	J gene	CDR3 protein
TRBV29-1	TRBJ1-2	CSIRGQGFYGYTF
TRBV11-2	TRBJ2-7	CASSDPGQGNREYF
TRBV5-4	TRBJ2-7	CASSLVGYEQYF
TRBV5-1	TRBJ2-7	CASSFDRISYEQYF
TRBV6-1	TRBJ2-7	CASSEAGGQGIYEQYF
TRBV7-9	TRBJ1-4	CASSLGDRAEKLFF
TRBV6-2/TRBV6-3	TRBJ2-7	CASSQGGEQYF
TRBV7-9	TRBJ1-2	CASSRGQTFYGYTF
TRBV5-1	TRBJ1-3	CASSFGTQGNTIYF
TRBV7-2	TRBJ2-3	CASSLTGPQYF
TRBV18	TRBJ2-2	CASSGVRSNTGELFF
TRBV29-1	TRBJ2-1	CSVFGSAPGWGELHEQFF
TRBV5-4	TRBJ2-3	CASSGQGTDTQYF
TRBV5-1	TRBJ1-2	CASKTGANYGYTF
TRBV11-3	TRBJ1-2	CASSLEGRASNYGYTF
TRBV5-1	TRBJ2-1	CASQRGGTGDREQFF
TRBV5-1	TRBJ1-4	CASSMLSGVTEKLFF
TRBV3-1/TRBV3-2	TRBJ2-1	CASSLLNEQFF
TRBV24-1	TRBJ2-7	CATSDSTRQGVYEQYF
TRBV5-4	TRBJ1-5	CASSSDRDQPQHF
TRBV30	TRBJ1-2	CAWAGLYTGEARARGYTF
TRBV7-2	TRBJ2-5	CASSQNGFQETQYF
TRBV5-4	TRBJ2-3	CASSSTSGSGTDTQYF
TRBV5-6	TRBJ2-6	CASSPGRSGANVLTF
TRBV5-1	TRBJ2-3	CASSFEGQGAADTQYF
TRBV2	TRBJ2-3	CASSFITTDTQYF
TRBV30	TRBJ1-5	CAWSTTGGHQPQHF
TRBV15	TRBJ2-3	CATSRDREQGLATVDTQYF
TRBV7-2	TRBJ2-2	CASSSFPRGAAGELFF
TRBV7-2	TRBJ1-6	CASSLGSGANSPLHF
TRBV18	TRBJ1-2	CASSPESFVYGYTF
TRBV7-8	TRBJ2-1	CASSLGVRTQFF